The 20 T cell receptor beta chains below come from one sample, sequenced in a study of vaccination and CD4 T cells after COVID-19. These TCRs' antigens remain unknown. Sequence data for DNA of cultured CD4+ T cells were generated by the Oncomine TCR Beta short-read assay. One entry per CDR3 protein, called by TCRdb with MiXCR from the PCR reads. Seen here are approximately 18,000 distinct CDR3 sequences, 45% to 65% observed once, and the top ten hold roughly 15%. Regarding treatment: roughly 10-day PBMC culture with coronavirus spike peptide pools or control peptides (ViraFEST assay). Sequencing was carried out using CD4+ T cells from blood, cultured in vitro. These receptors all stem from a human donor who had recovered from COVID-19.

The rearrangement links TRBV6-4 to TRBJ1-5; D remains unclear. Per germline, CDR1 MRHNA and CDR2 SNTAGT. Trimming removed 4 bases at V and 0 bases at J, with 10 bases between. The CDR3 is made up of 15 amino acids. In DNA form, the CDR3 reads TGTGCCAGCAGTGGCACACCATCTAGCAATCAGCCCCAGCATTTT. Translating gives CASSGTPSSNQPQHF.

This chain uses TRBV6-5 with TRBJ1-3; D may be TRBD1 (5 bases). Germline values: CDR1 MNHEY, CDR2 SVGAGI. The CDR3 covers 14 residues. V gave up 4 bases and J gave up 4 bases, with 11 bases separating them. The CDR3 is CASSWTPGGNTIYF. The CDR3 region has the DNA TGTGCCAGCAGTTGGACACCGGGGGGAAACACCATATATTTT.

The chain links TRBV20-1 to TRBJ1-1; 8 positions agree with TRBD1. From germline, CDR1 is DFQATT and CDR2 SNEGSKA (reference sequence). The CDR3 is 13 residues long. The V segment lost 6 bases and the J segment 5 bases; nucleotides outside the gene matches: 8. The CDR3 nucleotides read TGCAGTGCCCAGGGGGCTTACGGAACTGAAGCTTTCTTT. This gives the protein CSAQGAYGTEAFF.

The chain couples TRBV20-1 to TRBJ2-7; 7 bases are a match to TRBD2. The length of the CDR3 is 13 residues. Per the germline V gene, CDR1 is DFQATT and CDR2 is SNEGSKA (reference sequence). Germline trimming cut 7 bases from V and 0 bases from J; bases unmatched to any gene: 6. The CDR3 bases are TGCAGTGGCGTCCGGGGGGACTCCTACGAGCAGTACTTC. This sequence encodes CSGVRGDSYEQYF.

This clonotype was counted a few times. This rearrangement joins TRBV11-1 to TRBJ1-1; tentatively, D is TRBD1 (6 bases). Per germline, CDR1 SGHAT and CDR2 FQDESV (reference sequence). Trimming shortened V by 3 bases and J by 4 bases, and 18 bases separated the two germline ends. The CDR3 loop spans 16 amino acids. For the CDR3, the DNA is TGTGCCAGCAGCTTGGAAGGTCTCGGGACACTCACTGAAGCTTTCTTT. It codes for CASSLEGLGTLTEAFF.

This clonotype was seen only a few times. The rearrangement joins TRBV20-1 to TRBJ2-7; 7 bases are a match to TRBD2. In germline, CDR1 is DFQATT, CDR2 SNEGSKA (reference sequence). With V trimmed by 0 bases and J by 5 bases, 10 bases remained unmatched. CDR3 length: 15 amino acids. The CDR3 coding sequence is TGCAGTGCTAGAGAGCGAGGACTAGAAGAAAACGAGCAGTACTTC. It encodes CSARERGLEENEQYF.

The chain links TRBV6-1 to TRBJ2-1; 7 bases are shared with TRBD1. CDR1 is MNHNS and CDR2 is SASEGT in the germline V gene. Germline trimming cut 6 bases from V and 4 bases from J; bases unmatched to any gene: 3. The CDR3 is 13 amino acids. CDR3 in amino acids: CASRRGQYNEQFF. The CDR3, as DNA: TGTGCCAGCAGGAGGGGGCAGTACAATGAGCAGTTCTTC.

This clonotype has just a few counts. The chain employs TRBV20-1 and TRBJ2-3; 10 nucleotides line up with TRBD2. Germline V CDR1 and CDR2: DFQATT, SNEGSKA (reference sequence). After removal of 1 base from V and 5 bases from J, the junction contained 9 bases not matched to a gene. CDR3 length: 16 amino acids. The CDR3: CSARVSLAGVGDTQYF. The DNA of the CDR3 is TGCAGTGCTAGAGTTTCTCTAGCGGGGGTTGGAGATACGCAGTATTTT.

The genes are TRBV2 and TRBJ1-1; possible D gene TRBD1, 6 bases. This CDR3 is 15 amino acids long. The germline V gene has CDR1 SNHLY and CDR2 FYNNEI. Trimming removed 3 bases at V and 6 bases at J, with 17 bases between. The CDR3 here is CASSDLRQGYAEAFF. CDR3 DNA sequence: TGTGCCAGCAGTGATCTCAGGCAGGGGTACGCTGAAGCTTTCTTT.

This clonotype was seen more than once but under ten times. The CDR3 sequence: CASSYRFNRGAKNIQYF. DNA of the CDR3: TGTGCCAGCAGTTATAGGTTTAACAGGGGAGCCAAAAACATTCAGTACTTC. The chain carries TRBV6-5 and TRBJ2-4, with 7 bases fitting TRBD1. V lost 3 bases, J lost 0 bases, and 8 bases stayed unmatched. There are 17 residues in the CDR3. Germline V gives CDR1 MNHEY, CDR2 SVGAGI.

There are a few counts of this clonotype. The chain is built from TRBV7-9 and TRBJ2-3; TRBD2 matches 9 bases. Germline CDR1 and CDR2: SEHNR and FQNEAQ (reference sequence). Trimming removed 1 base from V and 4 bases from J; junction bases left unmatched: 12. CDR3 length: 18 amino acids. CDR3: CASSLDWYISGSPDTQYF. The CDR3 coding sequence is TGTGCCAGCAGCTTAGACTGGTACATTAGCGGGAGTCCAGATACGCAGTATTTT. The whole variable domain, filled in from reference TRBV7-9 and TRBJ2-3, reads DTGVSQNPRHKITKRGQNVTFRCDPISEHNRLYWYRQTLGQGPEFLTYFQNEAQLEKSRLLSDRFSAERPKGSFSTLEIQRTEQGDSAMYLCASSLDWYISGSPDTQYFGPGTRLTVL.

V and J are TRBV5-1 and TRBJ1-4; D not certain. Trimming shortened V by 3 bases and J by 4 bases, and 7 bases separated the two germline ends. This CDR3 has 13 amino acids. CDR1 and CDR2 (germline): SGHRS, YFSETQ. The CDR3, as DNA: TGCGCCAGCAGCTCCGACGGTAATGAAAAACTGTTTTTT. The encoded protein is CASSSDGNEKLFF.

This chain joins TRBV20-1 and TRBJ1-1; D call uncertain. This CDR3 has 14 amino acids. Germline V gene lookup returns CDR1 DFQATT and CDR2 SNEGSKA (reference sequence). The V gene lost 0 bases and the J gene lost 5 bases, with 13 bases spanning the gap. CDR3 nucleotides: TGCAGTGCTAGAGAGCCCTCGGTCGGAACTGAAGCTTTCTTT. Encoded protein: CSAREPSVGTEAFF.

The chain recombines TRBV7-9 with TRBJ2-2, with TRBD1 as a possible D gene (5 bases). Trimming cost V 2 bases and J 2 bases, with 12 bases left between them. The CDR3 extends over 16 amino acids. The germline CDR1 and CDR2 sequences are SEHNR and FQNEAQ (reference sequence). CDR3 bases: TGTGCCAGCAGCTTAATTCAGGGCCCAAACACCGGGGAGCTGTTTTTT. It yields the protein CASSLIQGPNTGELFF.

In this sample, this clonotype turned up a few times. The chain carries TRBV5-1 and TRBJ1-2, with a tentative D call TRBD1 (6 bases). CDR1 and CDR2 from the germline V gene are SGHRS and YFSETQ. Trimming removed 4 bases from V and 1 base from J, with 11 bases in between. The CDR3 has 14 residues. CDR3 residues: CASSPDRLNYGYTF. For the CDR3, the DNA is TGCGCCAGCAGCCCGGACAGACTTAACTATGGCTACACCTTC.

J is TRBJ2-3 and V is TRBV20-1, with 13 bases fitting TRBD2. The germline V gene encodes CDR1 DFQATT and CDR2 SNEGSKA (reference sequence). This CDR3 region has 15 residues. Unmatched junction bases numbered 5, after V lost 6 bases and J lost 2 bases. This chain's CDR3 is CSAPGLAGVTDTQYF. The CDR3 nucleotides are TGCAGTGCCCCCGGACTAGCGGGAGTCACAGATACGCAGTATTTT.

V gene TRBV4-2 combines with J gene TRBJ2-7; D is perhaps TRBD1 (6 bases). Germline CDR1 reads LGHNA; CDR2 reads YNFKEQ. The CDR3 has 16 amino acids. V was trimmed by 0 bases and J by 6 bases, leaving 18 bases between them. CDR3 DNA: TGTGCCAGCAGCCAAGAACCCACAGGGTCCTTTCGCGAGCAGTACTTC. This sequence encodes CASSQEPTGSFREQYF.

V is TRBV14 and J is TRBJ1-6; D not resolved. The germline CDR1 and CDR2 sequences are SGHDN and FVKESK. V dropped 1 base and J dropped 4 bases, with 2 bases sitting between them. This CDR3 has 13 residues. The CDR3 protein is CASSQVYNSPLHF. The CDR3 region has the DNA TGTGCCAGCAGCCAAGTTTATAATTCACCCCTCCACTTT.

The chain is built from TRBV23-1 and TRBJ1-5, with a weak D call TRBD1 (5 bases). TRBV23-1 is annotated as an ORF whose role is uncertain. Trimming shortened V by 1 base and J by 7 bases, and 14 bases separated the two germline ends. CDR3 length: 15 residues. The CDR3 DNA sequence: TGCGCCAGCAGTCAATTCGGCCAGGGTGGACAGCCCCAGCATTTT. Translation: CASSQFGQGGQPQHF.

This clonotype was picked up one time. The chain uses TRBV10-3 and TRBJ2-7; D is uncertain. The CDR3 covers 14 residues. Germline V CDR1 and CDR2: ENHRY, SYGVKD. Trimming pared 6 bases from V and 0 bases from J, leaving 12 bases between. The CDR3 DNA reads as TGTGCCATCAGCAGAGATAGGGTCTCCTACGAGCAGTACTTC. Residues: CAISRDRVSYEQYF.